The clone carrying this TCR beta chain was counted between two and nine times. The CDR3 length is 15 residues. V dropped 0 bases and J dropped 2 bases, with 8 bases sitting between them. Germline CDR1 reads SGHTA; CDR2 reads FQGNSA. Per the study methods: Amplifying reference gene primers gave estimates of nucleated cell counts. Assay used: immunoSEQ multiplex PCR; TCRdb lists only in-frame clones, some missing. V and J calls and clone size are copied from that table; D and trimming were computed from the DNA. This sample carries about 170,000 clones, roughly 84% of them seen once, and the ten largest clones take approximately 10%. This record comes from a study of blood T cell repertoires in COVID-19. The overall study: PBMCs, B-cell-depleted T cells, or T cells provided the cDNA or gDNA that made up the material.

This chain links TRBV7-2 with TRBJ1-5, with D tentatively TRBD1 (6 bases). Specimen: peripheral blood. This TCR came from a man aged 65 to 79 with active or convalescent COVID-19. CDR3 in DNA: TGTGCCAGCAGCTTAGCGGCAGGGGGCAATCAGCCCCAGCATTTT. Amino acids: CASSLAAGGNQPQHF. The variable domain in full, completed from reference TRBV7-2 and TRBJ1-5, reads GAGVSQSPSNKVTEKGKDVELRCDPISGHTALYWYRQSLGQGLEFLIYFQGNSAPDKSGLPSDRFSAERTGGSVSTLTIQRTQQEDSAVYLCASSLAAGGNQPQHFGDGTRLSIL.